This T cell receptor beta chain was retrieved from a study of shared clonotypes between healthy human individuals. Study overall: Per-donor plates numbered three CD4 naive, three CD4 memory, two CD8 naive and one CD8 memory. Overall study findings and caveats: Although depth was large, rarefaction showed that sequencing of the sorted subsets was incomplete. Memory subsets generally showed smaller estimated richness than naive subsets did.

This clone was detected a few times. The antigen remains undetermined. Measured with immunoSEQ multiplex PCR; TCRdb has only the in-frame clones, and not every one. The sample holds some 900,000 clones, 76% seen once. V was pared by 7 bases and J by 5 bases, with 17 bases between. The CDR3 is 14 amino acids. Germline-derived CDR1 and CDR2 are SGHTA and FQGNSA. The sample was memory CD4+ T cells sorted from blood. The subset was: CD45RA-negative fraction. The sequence derives from a man younger than 35 in good health. The rearrangement uses TRBV7-2 and TRBJ2-5; D is uncertain. CDR3: CASMPGPLRETQYF. Here the CDR3 DNA reads TGTGCCAGCATGCCGGGCCCCCTGAGGGAGACCCAGTACTTC. Full variable domain (remainder filled in from reference TRBV7-2 and TRBJ2-5): GAGVSQSPSNKVTEKGKDVELRCDPISGHTALYWYRQSLGQGLEFLIYFQGNSAPDKSGLPSDRFSAERTGGSVSTLTIQRTQQEDSAVYLCASMPGPLRETQYFGPGTRLLVL.